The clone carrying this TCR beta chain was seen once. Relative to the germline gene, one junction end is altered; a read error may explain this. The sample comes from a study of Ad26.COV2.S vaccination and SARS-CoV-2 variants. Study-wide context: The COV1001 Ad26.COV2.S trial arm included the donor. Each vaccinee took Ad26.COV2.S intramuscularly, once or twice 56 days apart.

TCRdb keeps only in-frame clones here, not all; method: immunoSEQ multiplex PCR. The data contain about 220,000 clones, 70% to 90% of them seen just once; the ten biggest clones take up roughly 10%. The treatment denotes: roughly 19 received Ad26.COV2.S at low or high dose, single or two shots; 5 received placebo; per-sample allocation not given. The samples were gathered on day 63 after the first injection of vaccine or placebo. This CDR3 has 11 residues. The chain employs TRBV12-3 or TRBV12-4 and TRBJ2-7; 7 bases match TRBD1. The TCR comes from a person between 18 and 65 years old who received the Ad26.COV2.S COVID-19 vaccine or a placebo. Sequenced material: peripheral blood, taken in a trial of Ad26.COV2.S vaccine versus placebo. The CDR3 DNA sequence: TGTGCCAGCAGTTTACCGGGACAGTGGAACTTC. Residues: CASSLPGQWNF.